The following is a T cell receptor (beta chain) sequence with its context. It was during active infection that Seattle patients were enrolled and then longitudinally followed. This sample stems from a study of blood T cell repertoires in COVID-19. The CDR3 totals 13 residues. With 1 base removed from V and 6 bases from J, the gap between germline ends came to 12 bases. From germline, CDR1 is SQVTM and CDR2 ANQGSEA. Original processing methods: Reference gene primer amplification in the assay estimated nucleated cell counts. Method: immunoSEQ multiplex PCR; TCRdb's copy keeps in-frame clones and lacks some. Clone size and the V and J calls come from that table; the DNA yielded D and trimming. The table lists hundreds of thousands of clones, roughly nine tenths of them singletons, with roughly 7.4% in the top ten.

The rearrangement links TRBV29-1 to TRBJ2-5, with D possibly being TRBD2 (5 bases). This receptor was taken from a woman between 45 and 65 years old with COVID-19, enrolled during active disease. Sequences were obtained from peripheral blood. The CDR3 sequence: CSVEGGGAKTQYF. The CDR3 DNA follows: TGCAGCGTTGAAGGAGGAGGTGCGAAGACCCAGTACTTC.